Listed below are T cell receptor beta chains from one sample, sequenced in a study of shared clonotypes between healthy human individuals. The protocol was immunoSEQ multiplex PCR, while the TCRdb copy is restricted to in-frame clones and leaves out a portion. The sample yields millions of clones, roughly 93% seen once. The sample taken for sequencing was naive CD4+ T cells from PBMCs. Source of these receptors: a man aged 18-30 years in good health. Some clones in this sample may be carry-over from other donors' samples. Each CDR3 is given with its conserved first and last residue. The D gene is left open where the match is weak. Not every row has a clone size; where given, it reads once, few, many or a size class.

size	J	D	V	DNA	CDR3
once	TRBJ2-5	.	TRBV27	TGTGCCAGCCCAAGGCTCCTGGGGGCCAATCGAGGGGGGACCCAGTACTTC	CASPRLLGANRGGTQYF
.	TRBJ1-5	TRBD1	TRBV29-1	TGCAGCGTAGCGCTTACAGGGGTTCGCAATCAGCCCCAGCATTTT	CSVALTGVRNQPQHF
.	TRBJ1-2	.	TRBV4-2	TGTGCCAGCAGCCAATCTTCCGGGGAGGTCTATGGCTACACCTTC	CASSQSSGEVYGYTF
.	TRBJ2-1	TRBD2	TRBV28	TGTGCCAGCAGTTTACCGCTGACTAGCGGGAAGGTAAATGAGCAGTTCTTC	CASSLPLTSGKVNEQFF
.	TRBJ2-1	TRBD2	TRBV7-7	TGTGCCAGCAGCTTAGCTCCGGGTGACAGGGGACTAGCGGGAGGGCTTGAGCAGTTCTTC	CASSLAPGDRGLAGGLEQFF
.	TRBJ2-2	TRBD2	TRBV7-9	TGTGCCAGCAGCTTAGGCGTGGGAGGGCCCACCGGGGAGCTGTTTTTT	CASSLGVGGPTGELFF
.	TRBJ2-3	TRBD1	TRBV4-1	TGCGCCAGCAGCCAACCGGGACAGGGGGCCCGAACTAGGACAGATACGCAGTATTTT	CASSQPGQGARTRTDTQYF
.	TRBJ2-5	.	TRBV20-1	TGCAGTAACCGGCTCCAAGAGACCCAGTACTTC	CSNRLQETQYF
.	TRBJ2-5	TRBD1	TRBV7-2	TGTGCCAGCAGCCCGGGACAGGGTTGGAGGACCCAGTACTTC	CASSPGQGWRTQYF
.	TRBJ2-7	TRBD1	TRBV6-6	TGTGCCAGCAGTTATGGACAGGGGTACTACGAGCAGTACTTC	CASSYGQGYYEQYF
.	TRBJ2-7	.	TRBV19	TGTGCCAGTAGTATAGATCTTGTCGCGGGATACGAGCAGTACTTC	CASSIDLVAGYEQYF
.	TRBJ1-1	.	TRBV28	TGTGCCAGCAGTTCATACCAGGGGTTCACTGAAGCTTTCTTT	CASSSYQGFTEAFF
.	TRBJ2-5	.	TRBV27	TGTGCCAGCAGACCGACCTGGGAGTTCCAAGAGGCCCAGTACTTC	CASRPTWEFQEAQYF
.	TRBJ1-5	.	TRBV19	TGTGCCAGTAGCCCCCCTCGGGACAATCAGCCCCAGCATTTT	CASSPPRDNQPQHF
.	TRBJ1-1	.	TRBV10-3	TGTGCCATCAGGGGGACTCCCATGAACACTGAAGCTTTCTTT	CAIRGTPMNTEAFF
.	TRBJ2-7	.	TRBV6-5	TGTGCCAGCAGTTACACTGGTCAGGGGAGGGAGCAGTACTTC	CASSYTGQGREQYF
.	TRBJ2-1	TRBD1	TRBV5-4	TGTGCCAGCACCCCGACCGGGACAGGGTCCCACAATGAGCAGTTCTTC	CASTPTGTGSHNEQFF
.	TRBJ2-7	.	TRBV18	TGTGCCAGCTCACTGCTCAGCTCCTACGAGCAGTACTTC	CASSLLSSYEQYF
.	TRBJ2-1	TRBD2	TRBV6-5	TGTGCCAGCAGTTCCCCTAGCGGGAGGGCCTATGAGCAGTTCTTC	CASSSPSGRAYEQFF